This entry features one T cell receptor (beta chain) sequence. The library came from three nested PCR rounds adapted from ARM-PCR protocols. TCRdb independently ran MiXCR on the multiplex PCR reads; one entry per CDR3 protein. The profile shows 65,000 to 85,000 distinct CDR3 sequences, roughly three quarters of them singletons. This CDR3 spans 15 amino acids. V was trimmed by 11 bases and J by 12 bases, leaving 31 bases between them. The data originate from a study of tumor and adjacent non-tumor tissue in lung cancer. The template was RNA from unsorted bulk tissue. Distant lung tissue was collected more than 3 cm away from the tumor edge.

The J gene is TRBJ1-2, the V gene TRBV12-3 or TRBV12-4; TRBD1 is a possible D gene (6 bases). What was sequenced was distant non-tumor lung tissue. The origin of this receptor is a man aged 55 to 70 with non-small cell lung cancer. In DNA form, the CDR3 reads TGTGCCTCCGATACGGGGGCCTTTACAAACTACGGCAACACCTTC. Translation gives CASDTGAFTNYGNTF.